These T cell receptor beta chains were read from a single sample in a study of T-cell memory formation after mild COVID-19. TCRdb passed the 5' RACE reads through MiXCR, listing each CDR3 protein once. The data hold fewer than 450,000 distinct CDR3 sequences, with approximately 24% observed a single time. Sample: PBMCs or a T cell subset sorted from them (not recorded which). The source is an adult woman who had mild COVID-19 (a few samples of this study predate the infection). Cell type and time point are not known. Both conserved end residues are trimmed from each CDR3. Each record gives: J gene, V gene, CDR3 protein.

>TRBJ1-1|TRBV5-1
ASSVTGNTEAF
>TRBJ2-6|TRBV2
ASRTSGLGANVLT
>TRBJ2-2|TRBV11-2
ASSPSAGELF
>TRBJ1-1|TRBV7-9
ASSTLDRGGTEAF
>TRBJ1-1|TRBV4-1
ASSPPGQGISTEAF
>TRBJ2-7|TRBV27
ASRPKGQSSYEQY
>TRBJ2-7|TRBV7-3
ASSLRQGVMYEQY
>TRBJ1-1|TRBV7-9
ASSPSPGGTDTEAF
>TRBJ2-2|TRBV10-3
AISAGTGSGTGELF
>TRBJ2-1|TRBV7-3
ASSLTSGRSSYNEQF
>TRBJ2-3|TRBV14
ASSWSGSFGDTQY
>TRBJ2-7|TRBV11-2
ASSLTGTEFYEQY
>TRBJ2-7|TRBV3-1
ASSQGDVEQY
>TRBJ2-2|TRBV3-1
ASSRGLTTGELF
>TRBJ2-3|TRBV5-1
ASSLPTGPGTDTQY
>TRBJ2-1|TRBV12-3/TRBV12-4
ASSFDRGPYNEQF
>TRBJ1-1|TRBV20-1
SASDLRPSEAF
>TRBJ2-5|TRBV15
ATSRDSGRFQETQY
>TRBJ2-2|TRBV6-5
ASTITGTGFGGELF
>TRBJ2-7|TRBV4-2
ASSQDNQDNYEQY
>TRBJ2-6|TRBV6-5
ASARLGANVLT
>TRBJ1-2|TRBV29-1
SVEDGGPGYT
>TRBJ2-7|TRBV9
ASSAPYGSDEQY
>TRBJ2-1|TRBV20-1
SARDPKRGVSYNEQF
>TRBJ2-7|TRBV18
ASSPRSRDYEQY
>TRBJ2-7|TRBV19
ASSQFQGERNSYEQY
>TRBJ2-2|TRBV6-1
ANGQAPNTGELF
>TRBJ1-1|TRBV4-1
ASSQGQGAQAF
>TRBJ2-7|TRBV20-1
SVVAGYEQY
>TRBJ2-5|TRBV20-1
SARARHPQETQY
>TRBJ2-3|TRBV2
ASSDPRRTQY
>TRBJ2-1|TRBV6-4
ASSAGGFSEQF
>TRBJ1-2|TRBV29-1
SVGDRGLPLYT
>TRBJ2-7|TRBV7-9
ASSLERGHHEQY
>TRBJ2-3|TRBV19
ASSLRTGWSTDTQY
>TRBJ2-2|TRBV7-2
ASSLTSGSENGELF
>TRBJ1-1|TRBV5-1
ASSPTTTTGNTEAF
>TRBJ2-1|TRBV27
ASSSAPLAGVRYNEQF
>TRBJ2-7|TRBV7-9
ASSSGQGTHEQY
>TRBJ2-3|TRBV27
ASSGGGAPAQY
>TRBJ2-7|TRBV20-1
SARLAKDRGGYEQY
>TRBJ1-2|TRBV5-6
ASSPDRGSGYYGYT
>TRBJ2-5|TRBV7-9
ASSPTLSGQETQY
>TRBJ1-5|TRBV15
ATSQDSYSNQPQH
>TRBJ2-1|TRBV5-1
ASSGGTSEYNEQF
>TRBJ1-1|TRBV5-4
ASSRGTAGRTEAF
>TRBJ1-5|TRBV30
AWSKGGSGNQPQH
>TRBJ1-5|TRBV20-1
SVSGSNQPQH
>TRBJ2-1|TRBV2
ASTPLSNNEQF
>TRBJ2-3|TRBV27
ASSLWLAGGPDTQY
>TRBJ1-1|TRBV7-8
ASSLETSSMGLRKAF
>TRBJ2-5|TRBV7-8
ASSPTGGFRGQETQY
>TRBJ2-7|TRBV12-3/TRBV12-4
ASGAFYEQY
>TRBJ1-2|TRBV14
ASSPIWAQEYGYT
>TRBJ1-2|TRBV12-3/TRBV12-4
ASSFVTVGYGYT
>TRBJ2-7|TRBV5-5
ASSLVPDRDYEQY
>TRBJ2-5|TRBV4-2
ASSRRDSGETQY
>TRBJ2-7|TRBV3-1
ASSLSLGRRRYEQY
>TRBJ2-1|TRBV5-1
ASSPWETAYNEQF
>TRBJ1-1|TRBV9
ASSVVQGGSRNTEAF